The T cell receptor beta chain under discussion was sequenced for a study of OX40 agonist ivuxolimab in advanced cancers. This clone occurred a few times. The table came from immunoSEQ multiplex PCR; TCRdb's copy has only in-frame clones and leaves some out. The sample has over 10,000 clones, approximately 80% seen once. The TCR originated in an adult with an advanced solid tumor such as melanoma, head and neck, liver or kidney cancer. Specimen: CD4+ or CD8+ T cells sorted from blood, collected in a trial of the OX40 agonist ivuxolimab.

CDR3 loop: CASSLGGGTEAFF. Here the CDR3 DNA reads TGTGCCAGCAGTCTAGGGGGGGGCACTGAAGCTTTCTTT. This chain joins TRBV27 and TRBJ1-1, with a tentative D call TRBD1 (6 bases). The germline V gene encodes CDR1 MNHEY and CDR2 SMNVEV (reference sequence). Between the trimmed V and J ends, which lost 5 bases and 4 bases, there was a span of 11 bases. The CDR3 consists of 13 residues.